The 23 T cell receptor beta chains presented below share a single source sample, sequenced in a study of T cells in localized non-small cell lung cancer. The repertoire was sequenced with immunoSEQ multiplex PCR; TCRdb's copy has only in-frame clones and lacks some. The sample has 25,000 to 30,000 clones, more than 75% seen once. This material consisted of peripheral blood, taken before any cancer treatment. The receptor source for this set is an older female donor with stage III squamous cell lung carcinoma.

This CDR3 reads CAISARDRGIDTQYF. The CDR3 DNA reads TGTGCCATCAGTGCCCGGGACAGGGGAATCGATACGCAGTATTTT. The chain uses TRBV10-3 and TRBJ2-3; 10 bases are shared with TRBD1. CDR3 length: 15 amino acids. V was clipped by 4 bases and J by 6 bases; unmatched bases: 7. The V gene's germline CDR1 is ENHRY and CDR2 SYGVKD.

The J gene is TRBJ1-5, the V gene TRBV6-1; no reliable D call. CDR1 MNHNS and CDR2 SASEGT come from the germline V gene. This CDR3 comprises 12 residues. V shed 5 bases and J shed 6 bases, with 8 bases lying between them. The CDR3 sequence: CASSPRGQPQHF. CDR3 in DNA: TGTGCCAGCAGTCCCCGGGGTCAGCCCCAGCATTTT.

As DNA, the CDR3 is TGTGCCAGCAGCTTAGGGACAGGGTCGAAGCCCCAGCATTTT. Protein sequence: CASSLGTGSKPQHF. The J gene is TRBJ1-5, the V gene TRBV7-9, with 8 nucleotides matching TRBD1. The CDR3 contains 14 residues. CDR1 is SEHNR and CDR2 is FQNEAQ in the germline V gene (reference sequence). Trimming took 1 base from V and 8 from J; bases not matched to a gene: 4.

The rearrangement links TRBV19 to TRBJ2-1; the match to TRBD1 covers 10 bases. Germline V gives CDR1 LNHDA, CDR2 SQIVND (reference sequence). V shed 5 bases and J 15 bases; nucleotides not matched to a gene: 7. The CDR3 has 12 amino acids. DNA of the CDR3: TGTGCCAGTAGTGCCCGGACAGGGGGTTGGTTCTTC. It is translated as CASSARTGGWFF.

V gene TRBV10-3 combines with J gene TRBJ1-1; 9 bases fit TRBD1. V gave up 3 bases and J gave up 4 bases; unmatched junction bases: 6. The V gene's germline CDR1 is ENHRY and CDR2 SYGVKD. The CDR3 runs 15 residues. Here the CDR3 DNA reads TGTGCCATCAGTGACAACAGGGGGCACGGCACTGAAGCTTTCTTT. Protein product: CAISDNRGHGTEAFF.

The rearrangement uses TRBV7-9 and TRBJ2-7; the D call may be TRBD1 or TRBD2 (7 bases each). The germline V gene has CDR1 SEHNR and CDR2 FQNEAQ (reference sequence). V shed 6 bases and J shed 1 base, with 19 bases lying between them. The CDR3 consists of 16 residues. In nucleotides, the CDR3 is TGTGCCAGCAGGGGTGGAGCGGGACAGCTTTCCTACGAGCAGTACTTC. Amino acids: CASRGGAGQLSYEQYF.

V and J are TRBV2 and TRBJ2-2; TRBD1 matches 10 bases. The CDR3 is made up of 17 amino acids. The germline CDR1 and CDR2 sequences are SNHLY and FYNNEI. Unmatched junction bases numbered 8, after V lost 3 bases and J lost 4 bases. This CDR3 is CASSDLGTGDFTGELFF. In nucleotides, the CDR3 is TGTGCCAGCAGTGATCTAGGGACAGGGGATTTCACCGGGGAGCTGTTTTTT.

The genes are TRBV9 and TRBJ1-1, with no clear D. This CDR3 region has 16 residues. Between the trimmed V and J ends, which lost 3 bases and 1 base, there was a span of 16 bases. Germline V gene sequence: CDR1 SGDLS, CDR2 YYNGEE. The CDR3 here is CASSGALGGANTEAFF. The CDR3 DNA is TGTGCCAGCAGCGGGGCCTTGGGAGGAGCGAACACTGAAGCTTTCTTT. The full variable domain, its missing parts supplied by reference TRBV9 and TRBJ1-1, is DSGVTQTPKHLITATGQRVTLRCSPRSGDLSVYWYQQSLDQGLQFLIQYYNGEERAKGNILERFSAQQFPDLHSELNLSSLELGDSALYFCASSGALGGANTEAFFGQGTRLTVV.

This chain connects TRBV5-4 to TRBJ2-7; 8 bases agree with TRBD1. The V and J ends lost 0 bases and 6 bases, in that order; junction bases with no gene match: 5. This CDR3 has 14 amino acids. CDR1 is SGHNT, CDR2 YYREEE, per germline (reference sequence). The CDR3: CASSLETGAREQYF. The CDR3 DNA is TGTGCCAGCAGCTTGGAGACAGGGGCTCGCGAGCAGTACTTC.

The chain is built from TRBV19 and TRBJ1-6; 8 bases are shared with TRBD1. The CDR3 has 11 amino acids. From germline, CDR1 is LNHDA and CDR2 SQIVND (reference sequence). The V segment lost 9 bases and the J segment 16 bases; nucleotides outside the gene matches: 8. CDR3 DNA sequence: TGTGCCAGCCAGGGGGCAGGGGCACTCCACTTT. Its protein product is CASQGAGALHF.

The rearrangement joins TRBV7-2 to TRBJ2-7, with 8 bases identical to TRBD2. The CDR3 consists of 17 residues. The ends lost 5 bases at V and 2 bases at J; junction bases unmatched: 14. Germline lookup yields CDR1 SGHTA and CDR2 FQGNSA. In DNA, the CDR3 is TGTGCCAGCAGCCAAGATTGGGGTAGCGGGGTCCCCTACGAGCAGTACTTC. Its protein is CASSQDWGSGVPYEQYF.

The CDR3 region has the DNA TGTGCCAGCAGCCCAAGGGAGGCTGACCCGACCTACGAGCAGTACTTC. Amino acid sequence: CASSPREADPTYEQYF. This chain links TRBV6-6 with TRBJ2-7, with D possibly TRBD2 on 6 matching bases. Trimming took off 6 bases at V and 2 bases at J, with 20 bases between the two ends. The CDR3 length is 16 residues. Germline CDR1 reads MNHNY; CDR2 reads SVGAGI (reference sequence).

The V gene is TRBV9, the J gene TRBJ1-3; TRBD1 matches 10 bases. Germline CDR1 SGDLS, CDR2 YYNGEE. V dropped 3 bases and J dropped 0; count of bases not matched to a gene: 12. This CDR3 region has 19 residues. The CDR3 sequence is CASSALPGGDRGSGNTIYF. The CDR3 DNA sequence: TGTGCCAGCAGCGCACTCCCAGGGGGGGACAGGGGCTCTGGAAACACCATATATTTT.

The chain combines TRBV4-1 with TRBJ1-4; the match to TRBD1 covers 8 bases. Germline V gene data show CDR1 as MGHRA and CDR2 as YSYEKL. CDR3 size: 15 residues. V shed 4 bases, J shed 7 bases, and the junction held 8 bases outside the gene matches. For the CDR3, the DNA is TGCGCCAGCAGCCGCGACAGGGGAAGGGGTGAAAAACTGTTTTTT. Protein sequence: CASSRDRGRGEKLFF.

The gene calls are TRBV5-4 and TRBJ1-2, with 7 bases identical to TRBD1. The germline CDR1 and CDR2 sequences are SGHNT and YYREEE (reference sequence). The CDR3 is 14 amino acids. The V segment lost 5 bases and the J segment 4 bases; nucleotides outside the gene matches: 8. Here the CDR3 reads CASREEGAGYGYTF. The CDR3 region has the DNA TGTGCCAGCAGGGAAGAGGGGGCGGGCTATGGCTACACCTTC.

This CDR3 reads CASSSDRDTDTQYF. DNA of the CDR3: TGTGCCAGCAGCTCGGACAGGGACACAGATACGCAGTATTTT. This sequence joins TRBV13 and TRBJ2-3; 8 bases are a match to TRBD1. CDR1 PRHDT and CDR2 FYEKMQ come from the germline V gene (reference sequence). Losses at the gene ends were 4 bases for V and 2 bases for J; bases not matched to a gene: 2. The CDR3 loop spans 14 amino acids.

The gene calls are TRBV7-6 and TRBJ1-6; 9 bases fit TRBD1. The CDR3 has 16 amino acids. V lost 2 bases and J lost 6; bases outside the gene matches: 5. Germline V gene data show CDR1 as SGHVS and CDR2 as FNYEAQ. This CDR3 reads CASSLTPTGGNSPLHF. DNA of the CDR3: TGTGCCAGCAGCTTAACGCCGACAGGGGGTAATTCACCCCTCCACTTT. The variable domain in full, with the rest retrieved from reference TRBV7-6 and TRBJ1-6, is GAGVSQSPRYKVTKRGQDVALRCDPISGHVSLYWYRQALGQGPEFLTYFNYEAQQDKSGLPNDRFSAERPEGSISTLTIQRTEQRDSAMYRCASSLTPTGGNSPLHFGNGTRLTVT.

The chain is built from TRBV28 and TRBJ1-1; TRBD1 aligns across 7 bases. V lost 7 bases, J lost 0 bases, and 8 bases stayed unmatched. Germline assignment: CDR1 MDHEN and CDR2 SYDVKM. CDR3 length equals 15 residues. This chain's CDR3 is CASTSPGTVNTEAFF. The CDR3 DNA reads as TGTGCCAGCACCTCCCCCGGGACAGTGAACACTGAAGCTTTCTTT.

The rearrangement uses TRBV5-4 and TRBJ2-5; D not certain. Germline assignment: CDR1 SGHNT and CDR2 YYREEE (reference sequence). The CDR3 runs to 15 residues. Trimming left V 3 bases short and J 0 bases short, with 12 bases between. In DNA, the CDR3 is TGTGCCAGCAGCTACTCCCCCGAATACCAAGAGACCCAGTACTTC. Protein product: CASSYSPEYQETQYF.

The V and J genes are TRBV2 and TRBJ2-7; the D is unclear. V was pared by 6 bases and J by 3 bases, with 3 bases between. CDR1 is SNHLY and CDR2 is FYNNEI in the germline V gene. The CDR3 length is 10 residues. In nucleotides, the CDR3 is TGTGCCAGCAGGCGCTACGAGCAGTACTTC. Residues: CASRRYEQYF.

The gene calls are TRBV13 and TRBJ1-1, with a possible D match to TRBD1 (5 bases). The CDR3 runs 13 residues. V was shortened by 4 bases and J by 1 base, with 7 bases between the two germline ends. In germline, CDR1 is PRHDT, CDR2 FYEKMQ (reference sequence). Here the CDR3 reads CASSSRGNTEAFF. Here the CDR3 DNA reads TGTGCCAGCAGCTCAAGGGGGAACACTGAAGCTTTCTTT.

This chain uses TRBV28 with TRBJ2-1; D is perhaps TRBD1 (6 bases). Germline-derived CDR1 and CDR2 are MDHEN and SYDVKM. Deletions cut 1 base from V and 5 bases from J, with 12 bases between. The CDR3 has 15 amino acids. The chain's CDR3 is CASSLFGEGDNEQFF. CDR3 in DNA: TGTGCCAGCAGTTTATTCGGCGAGGGGGACAATGAGCAGTTCTTC. Drawing the rest from reference TRBV28 and TRBJ2-1, the complete variable domain is DVKVTQSSRYLVKRTGEKVFLECVQDMDHENMFWYRQDPGLGLRLIYFSYDVKMKEKGDIPEGYSVSREKKERFSLILESASTNQTSMYLCASSLFGEGDNEQFFGPGTRLTVL.

The rearrangement joins TRBV15 to TRBJ2-5; unclear D gene. This CDR3 spans 14 amino acids. Germline CDR1 reads LNHNV; CDR2 reads YYDKDF (reference sequence). V was shortened by 0 bases and J by 5 bases, with 10 bases between the two germline ends. The CDR3 loop reads CATSRDLEKETQYF. In nucleotides, the CDR3 is TGTGCCACCAGCAGAGATCTCGAAAAGGAGACCCAGTACTTC.